Below, one TCR beta chain is given with its context. Its specificity is not known. This specimen comes from a study of cytomegalovirus exposure and HLA in healthy donors. Looked up from germline, CDR1 is LGHNA and CDR2 is YSLEER. The V and J ends lost 0 bases and 5 bases, in that order; junction bases with no gene match: 10. CDR3 length: 19 residues. PCR used 60 Vbeta primers and 13 Jbeta primers. Only in-frame clones appear in the TCRdb table, and some are missing; sequencing was by immunoSEQ multiplex PCR. The sample shows 150,000 to 200,000 clones, around 77% of them seen only once. General study findings and limits: Among CMV-associated TCR beta chains, most appeared HLA-restricted in a later analysis. Prior analysis indicated that the majority of TCR beta V segments exhibited productivity approximately 90% or approximately 30% of the time. Reports indicated that the classifier achieved high specificity and sensitivity in diagnosing cytomegalovirus status.

This chain links TRBV4-3 with TRBJ2-3, with TRBD2 matching 14 bases. Sequenced sample: PBMCs. The origin of this receptor is a woman aged 25-40 years in good health and CMV-seronegative. CDR3: CASSQERTSGGRALDTQYF. CDR3 in DNA: TGCGCCAGCAGCCAAGAACGGACTAGCGGGGGGAGGGCGCTAGATACGCAGTATTTT.